The 21 T cell receptor beta chains below were found in one sample sequenced in a study of shared clonotypes between healthy human individuals. Libraries were prepared by immunoSEQ multiplex PCR; TCRdb keeps only in-frame clonotypes and omits some of them. The table has about 1 million clones, around 74% seen once. The source material was memory CD4+ T cells sorted from blood. Subset denoted: CD45RA-negative fraction. The receptors stem from a man aged 18 to 30 in good health.

The chain links TRBV28 to TRBJ2-7; 7 bases match TRBD2. The V gene's germline CDR1 is MDHEN and CDR2 SYDVKM. V was pared by 5 bases and J by 6 bases, with 10 bases of the junction left unmatched. The CDR3 is made up of 14 amino acids. CDR3 DNA sequence: TGTGCCAGCAGTCCACCCGGGGGGATCGCCGAGCAGTACTTC. Translated: CASSPPGGIAEQYF.

The rearrangement links TRBV2 to TRBJ2-6; no clear D gene. Germline CDR1 reads SNHLY; CDR2 reads FYNNEI. The CDR3 has 16 residues. V was clipped by 0 bases and J by 0 bases, with 6 bases between them. The CDR3 DNA reads TGTGCCAGCAGTGAAGCCAGGAACTCTGGGGCCAACGTCCTGACTTTC. Its protein product is CASSEARNSGANVLTF.

The genes are TRBV30 and TRBJ1-5; the match to TRBD1 covers 9 bases. Trimming took 3 bases from V and 1 from J; bases not matched to a gene: 4. CDR1 is GTSNPN and CDR2 is SVGIG in the germline V gene (reference sequence). The CDR3 is 15 residues long. CDR3 sequence reads: CAWRTGGGSNQPQHF. The DNA of the CDR3 is TGTGCCTGGAGGACAGGGGGAGGGAGCAATCAGCCCCAGCATTTT.

Turning to this clone: The junction does not match germline at one end; this may be a read error. The rearrangement joins TRBV5-6 to TRBJ1-1; TRBD1 is a possible D gene (6 bases). Germline loops: CDR1 SGHDT, CDR2 YYEEEE. The CDR3 extends over 15 amino acids. The CDR3 protein is CASGLRGRENTEAFF. As DNA, the CDR3 is TGTGCCAGCGGCTTGCGGGGGCGGGAAAACACTGAAGCTTTCTTT.

V gene TRBV10-3 combines with J gene TRBJ2-3, with D hard to call. Trimming took 10 bases from V and 3 from J, leaving 8 bases between them. Germline V gives CDR1 ENHRY, CDR2 SYGVKD. This CDR3 spans 11 amino acids. This CDR3 reads CATGPTDTQYF. Written as DNA, the CDR3 is TGTGCCACTGGACCGACAGATACGCAGTATTTT.

The V call is TRBV4-1, the J call TRBJ2-6; D unclear. This CDR3 is built from 13 residues. Germline V gene lookup returns CDR1 MGHRA and CDR2 YSYEKL. V gave up 6 bases and J gave up 4 bases, with 7 bases separating them. CDR3 loop: CASSLVGANVLTF. Written as DNA, the CDR3 is TGCGCCAGCAGTCTCGTCGGGGCCAACGTCCTGACTTTC.

The chain combines TRBV7-8 with TRBJ2-3; 10 positions match TRBD1. The V gene end was trimmed by 5 bases and the J gene end by 4 bases; junction bases not matched to a gene: 12. The CDR3 is made up of 17 amino acids. The germline V gene has CDR1 SGHVS and CDR2 FQNEAQ. CDR3 protein: CASSQTGRDRGADTQYF. In DNA, the CDR3 is TGTGCCAGCAGCCAGACAGGCAGGGACAGGGGCGCAGATACGCAGTATTTT.

J is TRBJ2-5 and V is TRBV2; 13 bases agree with TRBD2. CDR3 length: 15 residues. J was trimmed by 4 bases and V by 9 bases; bases with no gene match: 8. Germline V gives CDR1 SNHLY, CDR2 FYNNEI. CDR3 sequence: CARGLAGRVGETQYF. The CDR3 region has the DNA TGTGCCAGGGGACTAGCGGGGAGGGTGGGAGAGACCCAGTACTTC.

The chain has TRBV11-2 and TRBJ1-6; 8 bases align to TRBD1. The CDR3 is 14 amino acids. J gave up 11 bases and V 3 bases, and 6 bases lay outside the gene matches. Germline CDR1 and CDR2: SGHAT and FQNNGV. The CDR3 here is CASSFGQGIPPLHF. The CDR3 DNA follows: TGTGCCAGCAGCTTCGGACAGGGTATTCCACCCCTCCACTTT. Complete variable domain (other parts from reference TRBV11-2 and TRBJ1-6): EAGVAQSPRYKIIEKRQSVAFWCNPISGHATLYWYQQILGQGPKLLIQFQNNGVVDDSQLPKDRFSAERLKGVDSTLKIQPAKLEDSAVYLCASSFGQGIPPLHFGNGTRLTVT.

V usage is TRBV9 and J usage is TRBJ2-1; D gene uncertain. V lost 0 bases, J lost 3 bases, and 13 bases lay in between. From germline, CDR1 is SGDLS and CDR2 YYNGEE. CDR3 size: 16 residues. CDR3 DNA sequence: TGTGCCAGCAGCGTAGGAATAGCTGGGTTCTACAATGAGCAGTTCTTC. Its translation: CASSVGIAGFYNEQFF.

V gene TRBV5-1 combines with J gene TRBJ2-1; D gene uncertain. The CDR3 has 13 amino acids. V gave up 2 bases and J gave up 10 bases, with 13 bases separating them. The germline gives CDR1 SGHRS, CDR2 YFSETQ. In DNA, the CDR3 is TGCGCCAGCAGCTTCGAGTTGGCCGAGGAGCAGTTCTTC. Translating it yields CASSFELAEEQFF.

V usage is TRBV10-1 and J usage is TRBJ1-1; TRBD1 matches 7 bases. The junction had 9 bases not matched to a gene; V was cut back by 6 bases and J by 5 bases. Germline V CDR1 and CDR2: WNHNN, SYGVQD (reference sequence). The CDR3 is 14 amino acids. CDR3 sequence: CASSKGGGWTEAFF. In DNA form, the CDR3 reads TGCGCCAGCAGCAAAGGGGGCGGCTGGACTGAAGCTTTCTTT.

The chain is built from TRBV6-1 and TRBJ1-2, with D unresolved. The V end was cut by 2 bases, the J end by 3 bases, with 13 bases between. Germline V gives CDR1 MNHNS, CDR2 SASEGT. The CDR3 length is 15 residues. CDR3 sequence (DNA): TGTGCCAGCAGTGAACCGGACGGTGGGTACTATGGCTACACCTTC. This codes for CASSEPDGGYYGYTF.

This chain connects TRBV5-1 to TRBJ2-3; D is undetermined. The CDR3 has 13 residues. V gave up 0 bases and J gave up 4 bases, with 6 bases separating them. Germline loops: CDR1 SGHRS, CDR2 YFSETQ. The CDR3 bases are TGCGCCAGCAGCTTGGACACCTCAGATACGCAGTATTTT. It yields the protein CASSLDTSDTQYF.

The chain carries TRBV19 and TRBJ1-6; D gene unclear. The CDR3 has 17 residues. V lost 3 bases and J lost 9, with 21 bases in between. Germline loops: CDR1 LNHDA, CDR2 SQIVND (reference sequence). The CDR3 loop reads CASSIRFNVIGGSPLHF. DNA of the CDR3: TGTGCCAGTAGTATTCGTTTCAACGTGATCGGAGGTTCACCCCTCCACTTT.

This chain links TRBV5-4 with TRBJ2-2; perhaps TRBD2 as D (7 bases). In germline, CDR1 is SGHNT, CDR2 YYREEE (reference sequence). The ends were cut back, 0 bases at V and 10 bases at J, with 13 bases in the middle. The CDR3 loop spans 14 amino acids. CDR3 nucleotides: TGTGCCAGCAGCTTGGCGGGGGGCTCCCTGGAGCTGTTTTTT. This translates into CASSLAGGSLELFF.

This clone was detected once. V gene TRBV5-4 combines with J gene TRBJ1-6, with TRBD1 matching 7 bases. V shed 4 bases, J shed 6 bases, and the junction held 4 bases outside the gene matches. The length of the CDR3 is 14 residues. CDR1 is SGHNT, CDR2 YYREEE, per germline (reference sequence). CDR3 region: CASSTGDVNSPLHF. DNA of the CDR3: TGTGCCAGCAGCACAGGGGACGTTAATTCACCCCTCCACTTT.

The gene calls are TRBV15 and TRBJ2-1; 8 nucleotides match TRBD2. The CDR3 covers 12 residues. CDR1 and CDR2 (germline): LNHNV, YYDKDF (reference sequence). The V gene end was trimmed by 3 bases and the J gene end by 10 bases; junction bases not matched to a gene: 2. In DNA, the CDR3 is TGTGCCACCAGCAGTCGGGGGGGAGAGCAGTTCTTC. Translation: CATSSRGGEQFF.

The rearrangement joins TRBV2 to TRBJ1-6; D perhaps matches TRBD1 (5 bases). The V and J ends lost 4 bases and 4 bases respectively, with 8 bases between them. The CDR3 totals 14 residues. Germline lookup yields CDR1 SNHLY and CDR2 FYNNEI. Here the CDR3 DNA reads TGTGCCAGCAGTGTCGCAGGGTATAATTCACCCCTCCACTTT. Protein product: CASSVAGYNSPLHF.

The chain combines TRBV5-1 with TRBJ2-1; the match to TRBD1 covers 8 bases. With 4 bases clipped from V and 12 bases from J, the junction kept 6 bases outside the gene matches. Germline CDR1 is SGHRS and CDR2 is YFSETQ. The CDR3 totals 12 residues. CDR3 nucleotide sequence: TGCGCCAGCAGCACCGGACAGGGTGGGCAGTTCTTC. Amino acids: CASSTGQGGQFF.

This clone occurred a few times. The V and J genes are TRBV5-1 and TRBJ2-3; 10 bases align to TRBD1. This CDR3 is 14 amino acids long. Germline values: CDR1 SGHRS, CDR2 YFSETQ. V was pared by 6 bases and J by 4 bases, with 5 bases of the junction left unmatched. The CDR3 nucleotides are TGCGCCAGCAACCGACAGGGGGCCGCAGATACGCAGTATTTT. It yields the protein CASNRQGAADTQYF. The complete variable domain, with remaining parts taken from reference TRBV5-1 and TRBJ2-3, reads KAGVTQTPRYLIKTRGQQVTLSCSPISGHRSVSWYQQTPGQGLQFLFEYFSETQRNKGNFPGRFSGRQFSNSRSEMNVSTLELGDSALYLCASNRQGAADTQYFGPGTRLTVL.